This TCR beta chain was recovered during a study of cytomegalovirus exposure and HLA in healthy donors. The PCR used 60 Vbeta and 13 Jbeta primers. Generated by immunoSEQ multiplex PCR, the TCRdb table keeps only in-frame clones and is missing some. The sample lists more than 100,000 clones, over 60% occurring once. Study-level findings and limits: Most subjects' HLA-A and HLA-B alleles were reportedly predicted from TCR beta sequences. Later analysis identified a missense DCLRE1C variant that was linked to TCR beta V- and J-gene trimming.

This clone came up a few times. No antigen is known for it. The source is a woman between 35 and 50 years old in good health and CMV-seropositive. Sample: PBMCs.

Written as DNA, the CDR3 is TGTGCCAGCAGCCGACAGGGATTTACCTACGAGCAGTACTTC. Protein: CASSRQGFTYEQYF. The V gene is TRBV7-2, the J gene TRBJ2-7, with 7 nucleotides matching TRBD1. CDR1 is SGHTA, CDR2 FQGNSA, per germline. The ends lost 5 bases at V and 2 bases at J; junction bases unmatched: 6. CDR3 length: 14 residues.